This T cell receptor (beta chain) was captured by sequencing in a study of immune heterogeneity within non-small cell lung tumors. General study points: Between individual patients, the high-frequency T-cell receptor beta clonotypes largely differed. A moderate but significant correlation was found, linking local T-cell clonality with local tumor mutational burden (R 0.3 to 0.35).

Notes on this clonotype: What it recognizes is unknown.

CDR3 of TCR beta was amplified by multiplex PCR that used 32 V and 13 J primers. TCRdb reanalysed the multiplex PCR reads using MiXCR and keeps one entry per CDR3 protein. The data contain about 4,500 distinct CDR3 sequences, roughly 24% of them seen just once; the ten biggest clones take up about 12%. Bulk tumor genomic DNA served as template, at roughly 600 ng per sample. The authors collected several far-apart biopsies from each primary tumor during surgery. The patients were newly diagnosed with non-small cell lung cancer, had not been treated, and had curative surgery. Trimming cost V 4 bases and J 2 bases, with 12 bases left between them. Per the germline V gene, CDR1 is ENHRY and CDR2 is SYGVKD. The CDR3 is 14 amino acids.

This sequence originates from a man aged 60-69 years with non-small cell lung cancer. Sequencing was done on a sample of lung tumor tissue. The rearrangement joins TRBV10-3 to TRBJ2-7, with D unclear. CDR3 DNA sequence: TGTGCCATCAGTGGGGTGGCAGGAGCCTACGAGCAGTACTTC. Protein product: CAISGVAGAYEQYF.